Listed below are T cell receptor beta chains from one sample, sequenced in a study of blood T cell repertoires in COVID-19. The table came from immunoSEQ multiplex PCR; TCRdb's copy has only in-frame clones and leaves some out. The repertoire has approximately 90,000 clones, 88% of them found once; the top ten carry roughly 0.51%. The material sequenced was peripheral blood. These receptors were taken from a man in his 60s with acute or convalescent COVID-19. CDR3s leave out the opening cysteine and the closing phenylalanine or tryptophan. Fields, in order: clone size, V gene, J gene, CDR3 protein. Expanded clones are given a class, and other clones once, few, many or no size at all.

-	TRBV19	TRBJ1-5	ASSIVPQPQH
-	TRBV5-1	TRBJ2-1	ASTSRLAGGSSYNEQF
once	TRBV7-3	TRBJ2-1	ASSLAGGPNEQF
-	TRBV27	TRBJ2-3	ASSSISPGGLAGGTDTQY
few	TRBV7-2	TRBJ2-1	ASTLGEAYNEQF
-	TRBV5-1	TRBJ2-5	ASSRGVPRETQY
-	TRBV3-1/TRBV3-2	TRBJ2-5	ASSQGPSGRTRETQY
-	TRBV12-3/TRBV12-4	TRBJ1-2	ASEQNGNYGYT
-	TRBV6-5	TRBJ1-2	ASSSGQGGGYT
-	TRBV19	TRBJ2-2	ASRRTSANTGELF
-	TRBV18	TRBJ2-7	ASSYGTPGQGNYEQY
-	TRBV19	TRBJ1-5	ASSIPGTGNQPQH
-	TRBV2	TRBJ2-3	ASSERGTDTDTQY
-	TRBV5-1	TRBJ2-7	ASSNSTAVYEQY
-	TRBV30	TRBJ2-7	AWSLIQGHEQY
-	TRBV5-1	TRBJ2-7	ASSTSGREPYEQY
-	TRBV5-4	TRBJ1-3	ASSFNLGATGNTIY
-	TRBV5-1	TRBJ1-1	ASSLGAPTNTEAF
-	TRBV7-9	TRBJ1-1	ASRSTGGSEAF
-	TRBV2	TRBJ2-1	ASSEEGISYNEQF
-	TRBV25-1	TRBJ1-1	ASSEYGVTGEVF
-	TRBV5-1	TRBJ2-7	ASSLKVRVPEQY
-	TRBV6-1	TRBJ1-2	ASSEARTTVNGYT
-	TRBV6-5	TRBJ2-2	ASSYSGGDTGELF
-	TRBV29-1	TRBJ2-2	SVRRDRNTGELF
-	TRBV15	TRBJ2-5	ATSNLQIQETQY
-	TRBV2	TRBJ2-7	AGSEIAGAAGEQY
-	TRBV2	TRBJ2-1	ASSRSGGAEVKGEQF